This TCR beta chain was identified in a study of chemoradiotherapy in HPV16-positive cancers. This clone appeared a few times. The repertoire was sequenced with immunoSEQ multiplex PCR; TCRdb's copy has only in-frame clones and lacks some. The sample carries about 32,000 clones, just under 80% recorded once. The starting material was blood, obtained from a patient who underwent chemoradiotherapy. The TCR was taken from a human donor with HPV-associated anogenital cancer.

In DNA, the CDR3 is TGTGCCAGCAGTGATCAGACAGGAGAAGCTTTCTTT. Protein sequence: CASSDQTGEAFF. The rearrangement uses TRBV6-4 and TRBJ1-1, with D possibly matching TRBD1 (6 bases). Trimming removed 3 bases at V and 8 bases at J, with 10 bases between. The CDR3 has 12 residues. Germline assignment: CDR1 MRHNA and CDR2 SNTAGT.